This TCR beta chain was identified in a study of cytomegalovirus exposure and HLA in healthy donors. As regards this clone: Its antigen is still unknown.

PCR amplification relied on 60 Vbeta primers (plus 13 Jbeta primers). The data were produced by immunoSEQ multiplex PCR, yet TCRdb's version contains in-frame clones alone and is incomplete. The repertoire holds roughly 150,000 clones, with more than 70% as singletons. From germline, CDR1 is ENHRY and CDR2 SYGVKD. The CDR3 contains 14 residues. With V trimmed by 5 bases and J by 2 bases, 4 bases remained unmatched. Findings and limits, study-wide: It was likely that a cluster of highly shared sequence variants was a sequencing artifact. CMV antigen specificity was confirmed in vitro for three CMV-associated chains. Later work associated 16,951 TCR beta sequences with HLA alleles at 0.05 false discovery rate.

Sequences were obtained from PBMCs. The chain joins TRBV10-3 to TRBJ2-3, with 7 bases lining up with TRBD1. This TCR derives from a male donor in good health and CMV-seronegative. The CDR3 loop reads CAISMGQNTDTQYF. CDR3 sequence (DNA): TGTGCCATCAGTATGGGACAGAACACAGATACGCAGTATTTT.